These 14 T cell receptor beta chains came from one sample sequenced in a study of blood T cell repertoires in COVID-19. Sequencing used immunoSEQ multiplex PCR; TCRdb keeps in-frame clones, though not all of them. The sample records some 19,000 clones, 65% to 85% being singletons. Sequenced input: peripheral blood. These receptors were taken from a human donor in a cohort sampled during active COVID-19.

The chain combines TRBV9 with TRBJ1-4; a possible D gene is TRBD1 (5 bases). Germline lookup yields CDR1 SGDLS and CDR2 YYNGEE. With 6 bases removed from V and 3 bases from J, the gap between germline ends came to 12 bases. The CDR3 runs 14 residues. The CDR3 region has the DNA TGTGCCAGCACGGGGGGAGCGGCTAATGAAAAACTGTTTTTT. Protein: CASTGGAANEKLFF.

The chain carries TRBV6-4 and TRBJ2-3; 11 nucleotides agree with TRBD2. The CDR3 extends over 15 amino acids. With 3 bases clipped from V and 2 bases from J, the junction kept 1 base outside the gene matches. Germline CDR1 MRHNA, CDR2 SNTAGT. In DNA, the CDR3 is TGTGCCAGCAGTGAACTAGCGGGAGCCACAGATACGCAGTATTTT. Translation: CASSELAGATDTQYF.

J is TRBJ1-1 and V is TRBV19; possibly TRBD1 for D (6 bases). Per the germline V gene, CDR1 is LNHDA and CDR2 is SQIVND (reference sequence). The CDR3 length is 14 residues. With 4 bases removed from V and 7 bases from J, the gap between germline ends came to 16 bases. CDR3 residues: CASSTTGRSGEAFF. The CDR3 DNA reads TGTGCCAGTAGTACAACAGGGAGAAGCGGTGAAGCTTTCTTT.

This clone was picked up a small number of times. J is TRBJ2-7 and V is TRBV19; TRBD1 might be the D (6 bases). This CDR3 has 15 residues. Germline CDR1 reads LNHDA; CDR2 reads SQIVND (reference sequence). Trimming cost V 2 bases and J 1 base, with 12 bases left between them. In nucleotides, the CDR3 is TGTGCCAGTAGTATAACGGGGACACCTTCCTACGAGCAGTACTTC. Translation: CASSITGTPSYEQYF. The full variable domain, in which reference TRBV19 and TRBJ2-7 provide the parts outside the CDR3, is DGGITQSPKYLFRKEGQNVTLSCEQNLNHDAMYWYRQDPGQGLRLIYYSQIVNDFQKGDIAEGYSVSREKKESFPLTVTSAQKNPTAFYLCASSITGTPSYEQYFGPGTRLTVT.

V is TRBV10-3 and J is TRBJ1-5; 9 bases are shared with TRBD1. This CDR3 spans 15 amino acids. V was pared by 3 bases and J by 5 bases, with 5 bases of the junction left unmatched. Germline CDR1 and CDR2: ENHRY and SYGVKD. The CDR3 is CAISDSDRGYQPQHF. The CDR3 region has the DNA TGTGCCATCAGTGATTCGGACAGGGGTTATCAGCCCCAGCATTTT.

This clone occurred a few times. V is TRBV7-5 and J is TRBJ2-1; the table names TRBD2, a call not compared with the DNA. TRBV7-5 is a listed pseudogene. CDR3 length equals 15 residues. This chain's CDR3 is CARRGTSGDSNEQFF. The CDR3, as DNA: TGTGCCAGAAGGGGGACTAGCGGGGACTCTAATGAGCAGTTCTTC.

The rearrangement joins TRBV6-2 or TRBV6-3 to TRBJ2-1, with D unclear. V was clipped by 0 bases and J by 5 bases, with 14 bases between them. Germline assignment: CDR1 MNHEY and CDR2 SVGEGT. The CDR3 contains 16 residues. The CDR3 sequence: CASSYSRLVSDNEQFF. Here the CDR3 DNA reads TGTGCCAGCAGTTACTCGCGTCTAGTCAGCGACAATGAGCAGTTCTTC.

This clone was observed a few times. The chain combines TRBV9 with TRBJ1-4, with 9 positions matching TRBD1. The CDR3 sequence is 14 residues long. V gave up 2 bases and J gave up 7 bases; unmatched junction bases: 3. Germline CDR1 and CDR2: SGDLS and YYNGEE. This chain's CDR3 is CASSVGQGSEKLFF. The CDR3 nucleotides are TGTGCCAGCAGCGTGGGACAGGGAAGTGAAAAACTGTTTTTT.

The chain carries TRBV7-9 and TRBJ2-3; 8 bases line up with TRBD2. V trimming: 3 bases; J trimming: 6 bases; junction bases outside the gene matches: 8. Germline CDR1 and CDR2: SEHNR and FQNEAQ (reference sequence). The CDR3 contains 15 residues. The CDR3 region has the DNA TGTGCCAGCAGCTTCGGGACTAGGGGGTTCGATACGCAGTATTTT. Translation gives CASSFGTRGFDTQYF.

V and J are TRBV20-1 and TRBJ1-4; unclear D gene. The CDR3 is 11 amino acids. CDR1 is DFQATT, CDR2 SNEGSKA, per germline (reference sequence). V lost 3 bases and J lost 4, with 3 bases in between. CDR3 sequence: CSARRNEKLFF. Here the CDR3 DNA reads TGCAGTGCTAGGCGTAATGAAAAACTGTTTTTT.

This clone has a single count. The J gene is TRBJ2-3, the V gene TRBV2; no reliable D call. V lost 6 bases to trimming and J lost 1 base, with 14 bases between them. The CDR3 is made up of 15 amino acids. Germline V lookup: CDR1 SNHLY, CDR2 FYNNEI. The CDR3 spells CASRVDILGTDTQYF. The CDR3 region has the DNA TGTGCCAGCAGGGTAGACATATTAGGCACAGATACGCAGTATTTT.

The chain links TRBV19 to TRBJ1-1; D gene ambiguous. Trimming took off 6 bases at V and 4 bases at J, with 12 bases between the two ends. Germline CDR1 LNHDA, CDR2 SQIVND (reference sequence). This CDR3 region has 13 residues. CDR3 sequence: CASRYGVSTEAFF. The CDR3 region has the DNA TGTGCCAGTAGGTACGGGGTGAGCACTGAAGCTTTCTTT.

This chain joins TRBV6-2 or TRBV6-3 and TRBJ1-1, with a possible D match to TRBD1 (5 bases). Trimming removed 0 bases at V and 0 bases at J, with 14 bases between. Germline V gives CDR1 MNHEY, CDR2 SVGEGT. This CDR3 region has 17 residues. The CDR3 loop reads CASSYSGVWGMNTEAFF. The CDR3 DNA sequence: TGTGCCAGCAGTTACTCAGGGGTCTGGGGCATGAACACTGAAGCTTTCTTT.

V gene TRBV15 combines with J gene TRBJ1-2; perhaps TRBD1 as D (5 bases). Trimming removed 0 bases at V and 13 bases at J, with 18 bases between. CDR1 and CDR2 (germline): LNHNV, YYDKDF (reference sequence). This CDR3 spans 14 amino acids. This CDR3 reads CATSRDTEGAAVTF. Here the CDR3 DNA reads TGTGCCACCAGCAGAGATACGGAAGGGGCGGCGGTCACCTTC. The complete variable domain, with remaining parts taken from reference TRBV15 and TRBJ1-2, reads DAMVIQNPRYQVTQFGKPVTLSCSQTLNHNVMYWYQQKSSQAPKLLFHYYDKDFNNEADTPDNFQSRRPNTSFCFLDIRSPGLGDTAMYLCATSRDTEGAAVTFGSGTRLTVV.